The clone carrying this T cell receptor beta chain was counted many times. This entry comes from a study of blood T cell repertoires in COVID-19. Study background: T cells, B-cell-depleted T cells, or PBMCs supplied cDNA or gDNA.

As originally analysed: Reference gene primer amplification gave nucleated cell count estimates. Some clones are missing from TCRdb's copy, which holds only in-frame ones; the method was immunoSEQ multiplex PCR. Clonal size and the V and J genes are those of that table, whereas D and trimming came from the DNA. The repertoire holds over 150,000 clones, with about 79% as singletons. With 2 bases clipped from V and 3 bases from J, the junction kept 7 bases outside the gene matches. The CDR3 has 16 amino acids. Germline V gives CDR1 SGDLS, CDR2 YYNGEE. What was sequenced was peripheral blood. J is TRBJ2-3 and V is TRBV9; 9 bases match TRBD2. This sequence was found in a human donor in a cohort sampled during active COVID-19. In DNA form, the CDR3 reads TGTGCCAGCAGCGTCCCGGGACTAGCAGTTACAGATACGCAGTATTTT. It codes for CASSVPGLAVTDTQYF.